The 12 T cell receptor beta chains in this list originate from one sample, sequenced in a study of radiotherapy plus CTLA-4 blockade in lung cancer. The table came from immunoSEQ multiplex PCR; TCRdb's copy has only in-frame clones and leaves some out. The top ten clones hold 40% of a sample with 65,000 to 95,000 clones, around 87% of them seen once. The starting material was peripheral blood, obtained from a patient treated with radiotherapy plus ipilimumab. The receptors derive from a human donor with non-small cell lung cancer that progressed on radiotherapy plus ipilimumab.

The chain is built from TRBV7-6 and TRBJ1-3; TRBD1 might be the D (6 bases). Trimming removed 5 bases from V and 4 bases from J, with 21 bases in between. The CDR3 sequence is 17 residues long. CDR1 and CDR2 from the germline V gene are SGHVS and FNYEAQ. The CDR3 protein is CASSAITGQGYGNTIYF. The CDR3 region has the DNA TGTGCCAGCAGCGCCATAACTGGGCAGGGGTACGGAAACACCATATATTTT.

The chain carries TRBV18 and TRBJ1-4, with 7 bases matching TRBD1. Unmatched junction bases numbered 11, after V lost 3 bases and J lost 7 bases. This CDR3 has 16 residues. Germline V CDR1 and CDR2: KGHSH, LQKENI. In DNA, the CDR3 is TGTGCCAGCTCACCTACGGGACAGCAAGGAGGTGAAAAACTGTTTTTT. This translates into CASSPTGQQGGEKLFF.

CDR3: CASSRDRGGGYTF. As DNA, the CDR3 is TGTGCCAGCAGCCGAGACAGGGGGGGTGGCTACACCTTC. The J gene is TRBJ1-2, the V gene TRBV7-8, with 9 bases lining up with TRBD1. V was pared by 5 bases and J by 7 bases, with 5 bases of the junction left unmatched. This CDR3 spans 13 amino acids. CDR1 and CDR2 from the germline V gene are SGHVS and FQNEAQ.

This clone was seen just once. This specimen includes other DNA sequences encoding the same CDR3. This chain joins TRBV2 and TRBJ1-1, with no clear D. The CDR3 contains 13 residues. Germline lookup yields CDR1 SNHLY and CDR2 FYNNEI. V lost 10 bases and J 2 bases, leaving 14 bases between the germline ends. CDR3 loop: CANQGRSNTEAFF. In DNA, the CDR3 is TGTGCCAACCAAGGGAGGTCAAACACTGAAGCTTTCTTT.

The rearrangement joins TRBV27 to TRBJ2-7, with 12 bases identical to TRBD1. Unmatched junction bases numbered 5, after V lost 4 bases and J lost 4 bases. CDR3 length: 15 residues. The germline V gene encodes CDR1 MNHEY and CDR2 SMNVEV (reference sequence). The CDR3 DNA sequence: TGTGCCAGCAGTTCCCGGGGACAGGGGGCGTACGAGCAGTACTTC. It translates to CASSSRGQGAYEQYF.

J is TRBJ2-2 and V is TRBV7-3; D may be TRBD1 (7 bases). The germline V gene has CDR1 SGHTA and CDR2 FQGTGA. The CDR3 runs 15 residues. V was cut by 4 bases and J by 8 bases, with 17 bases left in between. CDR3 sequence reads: CASSSNAGGSGELFF. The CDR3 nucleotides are TGTGCCAGCAGCTCCAACGCAGGGGGGTCGGGGGAGCTGTTTTTT.

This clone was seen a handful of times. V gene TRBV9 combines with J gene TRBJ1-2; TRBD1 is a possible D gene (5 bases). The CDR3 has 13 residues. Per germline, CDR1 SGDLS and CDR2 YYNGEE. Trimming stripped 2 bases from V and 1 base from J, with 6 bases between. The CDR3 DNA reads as TGTGCCAGCAGCGTCGACAGTAACTATGGCTACACCTTC. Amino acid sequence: CASSVDSNYGYTF.

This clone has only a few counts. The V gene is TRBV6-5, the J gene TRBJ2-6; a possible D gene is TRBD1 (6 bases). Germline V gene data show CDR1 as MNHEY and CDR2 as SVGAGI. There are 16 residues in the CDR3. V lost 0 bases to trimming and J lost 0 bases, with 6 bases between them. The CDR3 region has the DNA TGTGCCAGCAGTTACTCAGGGGGCTCTGGGGCCAACGTCCTGACTTTC. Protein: CASSYSGGSGANVLTF.

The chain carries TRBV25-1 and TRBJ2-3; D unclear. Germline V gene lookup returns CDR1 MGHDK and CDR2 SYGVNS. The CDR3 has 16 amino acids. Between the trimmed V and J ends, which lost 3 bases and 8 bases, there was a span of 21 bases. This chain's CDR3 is CASSDTMGDFGITQYF. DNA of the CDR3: TGTGCCAGCAGTGATACTATGGGCGATTTCGGTATTACGCAGTATTTT.

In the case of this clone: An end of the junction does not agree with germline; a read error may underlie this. CDR3 loop: CASSLSTGSNEQFF. The DNA for the CDR3 is TGTGCTAGCAGCTTAAGTACGGGGTCCAATGAGCAGTTCTTC. The gene calls are TRBV7-7 and TRBJ2-1; a weak D match, TRBD2 (5 bases). From germline, CDR1 is SSHAT and CDR2 FNYEAQ (reference sequence). CDR3 length equals 14 residues.

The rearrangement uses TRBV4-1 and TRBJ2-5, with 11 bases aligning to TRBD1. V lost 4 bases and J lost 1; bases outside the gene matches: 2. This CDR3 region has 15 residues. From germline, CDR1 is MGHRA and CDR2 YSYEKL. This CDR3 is CASSRGQGAQETQYF. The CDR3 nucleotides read TGCGCCAGCAGCCGAGGACAGGGGGCCCAAGAGACCCAGTACTTC.

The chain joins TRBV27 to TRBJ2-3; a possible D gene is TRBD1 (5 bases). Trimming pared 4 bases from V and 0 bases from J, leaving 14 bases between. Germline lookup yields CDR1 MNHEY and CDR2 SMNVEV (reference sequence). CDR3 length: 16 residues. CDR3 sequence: CASSSLVGLSTDTQYF. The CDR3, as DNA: TGTGCCAGCAGTTCCCTCGTGGGGCTTAGCACAGATACGCAGTATTTT.